The T cell receptor beta chain under discussion was sequenced for a study of persistence of HIV-infected CD4 T cells. Turning to the study itself: Multiple blood draws of up to about 180 mL, except two donors with single leukapheresis.

V was pared by 4 bases and J by 3 bases, with 2 bases of the junction left unmatched. This CDR3 region has 15 residues. Germline CDR1 is SGHKS and CDR2 is YYEKEE (reference sequence). Lysates of CMV-infected fibroblasts at around 10 ug/mL stimulated these cells. Memory cells lacking CD40L and CD69 with high CD45RO were sorted. Study-wide points: CMV- and Gag-responding cells had lower TCRbeta richness than CD3/CD28-responding cells. Antigen-responding cells were enriched for degenerate expanded CDR3beta sequences.

This clone was detected a few times. The antigen is undetermined. The immunoSEQ assay was version 4, run in survey mode. Genomic DNA was diluted to 10 ng/uL, up to about 1 ug per sample. Sequencing was performed with immunoSEQ multiplex PCR; in TCRdb, only in-frame clones are kept and a portion is missing. The sample gives roughly 34,000 clones, 75% to 85% of which show up once; around 0.94% is in the top ten. The input for sequencing was CD4+ T cells sorted from PBMCs after roughly 18-hour stimulation, taken from a patient who received antiretroviral therapy. The chain combines TRBV5-5 with TRBJ2-1; TRBD2 aligns across 12 bases. The TCR originated in an adult man with HIV who was CMV-seropositive. The CDR3 DNA sequence: TGTGCCAGCAGCATACTAGCGGGGGGCTACAATGAGCAGTTCTTC. Its protein is CASSILAGGYNEQFF.